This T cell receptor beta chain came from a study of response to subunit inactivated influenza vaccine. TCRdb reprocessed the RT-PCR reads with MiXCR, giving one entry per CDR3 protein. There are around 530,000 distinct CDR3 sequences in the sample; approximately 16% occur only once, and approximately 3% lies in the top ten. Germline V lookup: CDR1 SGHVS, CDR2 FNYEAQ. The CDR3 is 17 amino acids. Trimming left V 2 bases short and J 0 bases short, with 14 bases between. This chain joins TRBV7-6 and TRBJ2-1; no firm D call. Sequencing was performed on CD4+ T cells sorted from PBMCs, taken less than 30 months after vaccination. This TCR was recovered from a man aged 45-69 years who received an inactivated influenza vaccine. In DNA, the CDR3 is TGTGCCAGCAGCTTACGAGCAGGCAGAAGCTCCTACAATGAGCAGTTCTTC. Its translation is CASSLRAGRSSYNEQFF.